The rows below give T cell receptor beta chains drawn from one sample of a study of response to subunit inactivated influenza vaccine. Via MiXCR, TCRdb re-called the RT-PCR reads, giving one row per CDR3 protein. The sample yields about 800,000 distinct CDR3 sequences, roughly 20% seen once. The input for sequencing was PBMCs from blood, taken around 5 days after vaccination. These receptor sequences come from a man between 50 and 59 years old who received an inactivated influenza vaccine. Each CDR3 is given with its conserved first and last residue. Fields, in order: J gene, clone size, V gene, D gene, CDR3 DNA, CDR3 protein. D genes are given only for firm matches. Clone size is not always given. Where it is, it says once, few, many or a class for expanded clones.

TRBJ2-5,few,TRBV7-6,-,TGTGCCAGCAGCTTAATGCTCGAAGAGACCCAGTACTTC,CASSLMLEETQYF
TRBJ1-2,-,TRBV7-2,-,TGTGCCAGCAGCGCTTTTCGGGGTGGAGACTATGGCTACACCTTC,CASSAFRGGDYGYTF
TRBJ1-5,many,TRBV6-5,-,TGTGCCAGCAGTTCGCCGGGCCAAGGTCGCAATCAGCCCCAGCATTTT,CASSSPGQGRNQPQHF
TRBJ2-5,many,TRBV12-3/TRBV12-4,-,TGTGCCAGCAGTTTGGGGGGAGGAGAGACCCAGTACTTC,CASSLGGGETQYF
TRBJ2-2,-,TRBV28,TRBD2,TGTGCCAGCAGCGACAATCTAGCGGGAGGGCCTATCGTGTTTTTT,CASSDNLAGGPIVFF
TRBJ2-1,few,TRBV9,-,TGTGCCAGCAGCGTACGCAAGGACAATTCCTACAATGAGCAGTTCTTC,CASSVRKDNSYNEQFF
TRBJ2-3,few,TRBV4-2,-,TGTGCCAGCAGCCCTAGCGGGACAGGGGAACTAGCGGGGCCTTTTAGCACAGATACGCAGTATTTT,CASSPSGTGELAGPFSTDTQYF
TRBJ2-7,once,TRBV12-3/TRBV12-4,-,TGTGCCAGCACTAACTGGCAGGGATCGGGTGAGCAGTACTTC,CASTNWQGSGEQYF
TRBJ2-3,-,TRBV29-1,-,TGCAGCGTTGTATGGTGGGGTCCCACAGATACGCAGTATTTT,CSVVWWGPTDTQYF
TRBJ1-2,-,TRBV4-3,-,TGCGCCAGCAGCCAAAGCCAGATGACACCTAACTATGGCTACACCTTC,CASSQSQMTPNYGYTF
TRBJ2-3,few,TRBV5-1,-,TGCGCCAGCAGCTTGGCCTCGGCTTCAGGGAGCACAGATACGCAGTATTTT,CASSLASASGSTDTQYF
TRBJ1-4,few,TRBV5-1,-,TGCGCCAGCAGCTTCTCTTTGGGTGAAAAACTGTTTTTT,CASSFSLGEKLFF
TRBJ2-2,many,TRBV6-2/TRBV6-3,-,TGTGCCAGCAGTTCAGCCCTGAACACCGGGGAGCTGTTTTTT,CASSSALNTGELFF
TRBJ2-1,-,TRBV27,TRBD1,TGTGCCACCTCCCCCGGGACAGGGGCCTACAATGAGCAGTTCTTC,CATSPGTGAYNEQFF
TRBJ2-5,-,TRBV7-2,-,TGTGCCAGCAGCTTCCAAAACCTCCGGAGGAAGACCCAGTACTTC,CASSFQNLRRKTQYF
TRBJ2-7,-,TRBV6-2/TRBV6-3,TRBD1,TGTGCCAGCAGCCGGACAGGCAAGTTCGTCGAGCAGTACTTC,CASSRTGKFVEQYF
TRBJ2-2,many,TRBV12-3/TRBV12-4,-,TGTGCCAGCAGCTTGGGCGGTCCGAACACCGGGGAGCTGTTTTTT,CASSLGGPNTGELFF
TRBJ1-6,-,TRBV7-6,-,TGTGCCAGCAGCCCAGGGACCGATGCTCATAATTCACCCCTCCACTTT,CASSPGTDAHNSPLHF
TRBJ2-5,-,TRBV7-2,-,TGTGCCAGCAGCCAGAATACAGAGTATCAAGAGACCCAGTACTTC,CASSQNTEYQETQYF
TRBJ2-3,-,TRBV29-1,TRBD2,TGCAGCGTTGAAGCTAGCGGGAGCACAGATACGCAGTATTTT,CSVEASGSTDTQYF
TRBJ2-5,-,TRBV20-1,TRBD1,TGCAGTGTGAAGGGACAGGGGACGGAGACCCAGTACTTC,CSVKGQGTETQYF
TRBJ2-7,-,TRBV20-1,TRBD2,TGCAGTGCTAGAGGGCTAGCGGGGGGTGGCGAGCAGTACTTC,CSARGLAGGGEQYF
TRBJ1-4,few,TRBV6-5,-,TGTGCCAGCAGTTTGTTTGGGCCGGTGAATGAAAAACTGTTTTTT,CASSLFGPVNEKLFF
TRBJ1-3,few,TRBV30,-,TGTGCCTGGAGTAAAACCCTTGGAAACACCATATATTTT,CAWSKTLGNTIYF
TRBJ1-5,few,TRBV6-1,TRBD1,TGTGCCAGCAGCCACCGGGACAGATCCCAGCCCCAGCATTTT,CASSHRDRSQPQHF
TRBJ2-4,few,TRBV7-2,-,TGTGCCAGCAGCATTCAACGGGGGAGAGGGCAAAACATTCAGTACTTC,CASSIQRGRGQNIQYF
TRBJ2-7,-,TRBV5-5,TRBD2,TGTGCCAGCAGCTTGGAGGAACTAGCGGGACGGTACGAGCAGTACTTC,CASSLEELAGRYEQYF
TRBJ2-1,-,TRBV4-3,TRBD2,TGCGCCAGCAGCCAATCCGTGACGGGAGGGCCTCAGACTGAGCAGTTCTTC,CASSQSVTGGPQTEQFF
TRBJ2-5,-,TRBV7-3,TRBD2,TGTGCCAGCAGCTTAGGCAGTAGCGGGAGTGGGCTGGAAGAGACCCAGTACTTC,CASSLGSSGSGLEETQYF
TRBJ1-2,-,TRBV7-2,-,TGTGCCAGCAGCTTAGTGGTTGACCGAACTAACTATGGCTACACCTTC,CASSLVVDRTNYGYTF
TRBJ2-1,-,TRBV21-1,-,TGTGCCAGCACCGGGGGGGGACGAGAATACAATGAGCAGTTCTTC,CASTGGGREYNEQFF
TRBJ2-2,-,TRBV10-3,TRBD2,TGTGCCATCAGGGATAGCGGGAGTACCGGGGAGCTGTTTTTT,CAIRDSGSTGELFF
TRBJ1-2,few,TRBV29-1,TRBD1,TGCAGCGTACAAGCTCAGGGGGACCTTAACTATGGCTACACCTTC,CSVQAQGDLNYGYTF
TRBJ2-1,medium-sized,TRBV20-1,-,TGCAGTGCTCTACCAGACACTGAGCAGTTCTTC,CSALPDTEQFF
TRBJ2-7,few,TRBV28,-,TGTGCCAGCAGTTTCCGGGGTGCGGACCATCCCTACGAGCAGTACTTC,CASSFRGADHPYEQYF
TRBJ2-7,-,TRBV18,-,TGTGCCAGCTCACCATCCGGCTACGCTTATTCCGAGCAGTACTTC,CASSPSGYAYSEQYF
TRBJ2-3,-,TRBV25-1,TRBD2,TGTGCCAGCAGTGAAGGACTAGCGGGGGCCCGCACAGATACGCAGTATTTT,CASSEGLAGARTDTQYF
TRBJ2-5,once,TRBV11-2,TRBD1,TGTGCCAGCAGCTTAACCCCGGACAGGGGGCGAGAGACCCAGTACTTC,CASSLTPDRGRETQYF
TRBJ1-4,-,TRBV20-1,-,TGCAGTGCTAGAAAGCCGAATGAAAAACTGTTTTTT,CSARKPNEKLFF
TRBJ2-3,many,TRBV29-1,-,TGCAGCGTTCGGGTTAGCAGGACAAACACAGATACGCAGTATTTT,CSVRVSRTNTDTQYF
TRBJ2-4,-,TRBV28,-,TGTGCCAGCAGTTTATTTGGACAGATAGCCAAAAACATTCAGTACTTC,CASSLFGQIAKNIQYF
TRBJ2-5,few,TRBV5-6,TRBD2,TGTGCCACCTACCGACTAGCGGGAGATAGGGACCAGTACTTC,CATYRLAGDRDQYF